One and the same sample provided the 26 T cell receptor beta chains below, sequenced in a study of T cell repertoires in cytomegalovirus infection. For these TCRs, the target antigens are not known. TCRdb reprocessed the reads with MiXCR, giving one entry per CDR3 protein. Seen here are 110,000 to 150,000 distinct CDR3 sequences, roughly a third observed once, and the top ten hold 45% to 60%. The source material was CD8+ T cells from cultured PBMCs, sampled from culture after CMV antigen stimulation. The source is a human donor in good health (CMV status not recorded). Some clones in this sample may be carry-over from other donors' samples.

The V gene is TRBV7-9, the J gene TRBJ2-1; 8 nucleotides line up with TRBD1. CDR1 SEHNR and CDR2 FQNEAQ come from the germline V gene (reference sequence). V trimming: 6 bases; J trimming: 8 bases; junction bases outside the gene matches: 0. The length of the CDR3 is 11 residues. CDR3 coding DNA: TGTGCCAGCAGGGGACAGGATGAGCAGTTCTTC. Protein: CASRGQDEQFF.

This clonotype has a count of ten or more. The V and J genes are TRBV7-2 and TRBJ2-5; 9 bases align to TRBD1. The CDR3 spans 15 residues. V dropped 5 bases and J dropped 13; count of bases not matched to a gene: 17. Germline V gene data show CDR1 as SGHTA and CDR2 as FQGNSA. The CDR3 bases are TGTGCCAGCAGCGGCCCTACAGGGGGCGTGGGTCCCCCGTACTTC. Residues: CASSGPTGGVGPPYF.

V is TRBV27 and J is TRBJ2-1, with D perhaps TRBD2 (7 bases). This CDR3 is 16 amino acids long. Germline V gives CDR1 MNHEY, CDR2 SMNVEV (reference sequence). V was trimmed by 5 bases and J by 0 bases, leaving 14 bases between them. The CDR3 sequence is CASSASGGSSYNEQFF. The DNA of the CDR3 is TGTGCCAGCAGTGCCTCGGGGGGCAGCTCCTACAATGAGCAGTTCTTC.

There are a few counts of this clonotype. This chain joins TRBV29-1 and TRBJ1-1; D gene unclear. Germline values: CDR1 SQVTM, CDR2 ANQGSEA. V lost 2 bases, J lost 7 bases, and 11 bases lay in between. The CDR3 spans 12 residues. This CDR3 reads CSVEKAGLEAFF. The CDR3 DNA reads as TGCAGCGTTGAAAAGGCAGGTCTTGAAGCTTTCTTT. The full variable domain, rest sourced from reference TRBV29-1 and TRBJ1-1, is SAVISQKPSRDICQRGTSLTIQCQVDSQVTMMFWYRQQPGQSLTLIATANQGSEATYESGFVIDKFPISRPNLTFSTLTVSNMSPEDSSIYLCSVEKAGLEAFFGQGTRLTVV.

This clonotype showed up just a few times. This sequence joins TRBV12-3 or TRBV12-4 and TRBJ1-2; possibly TRBD1 for D (6 bases). Trimming pared 4 bases from V and 13 bases from J, leaving 13 bases between. The CDR3 has 11 residues. The DNA for the CDR3 is TGTGCCAGCAGTTGGCAAGGGACAACCACCTTC. It specifies CASSWQGTTTF.

The chain uses TRBV19 and TRBJ2-3; no firm D call. V gave up 3 bases and J gave up 1 base, with 11 bases separating them. Germline V gene data show CDR1 as LNHDA and CDR2 as SQIVND (reference sequence). This CDR3 region has 15 residues. CDR3 in amino acids: CASSIVAVGTDTQYF. The CDR3 region has the DNA TGTGCCAGTAGTATTGTCGCTGTAGGCACAGATACGCAGTATTTT.

This clonotype was detected ten times or more. The J gene is TRBJ2-7, the V gene TRBV4-2; 7 bases agree with TRBD2. Unmatched junction bases numbered 6, after V lost 1 base and J lost 9 bases. Germline CDR1 and CDR2: LGHNA and YNFKEQ. The CDR3 extends over 13 amino acids. The CDR3 sequence is CASSQGGEGWQYF. CDR3 bases: TGTGCCAGCAGCCAAGGCGGGGAGGGCTGGCAGTACTTC.

There are a few counts of this clonotype. The chain combines TRBV7-2 with TRBJ2-2; D ambiguous. Per the germline V gene, CDR1 is SGHTA and CDR2 is FQGNSA. The CDR3 consists of 12 residues. V was pared by 5 bases and J by 7 bases, with 8 bases between. The CDR3 bases are TGTGCCAGCAGCCCTGGGATCGGGGAGCTGTTTTTT. The encoded protein is CASSPGIGELFF.

This clonotype has more than one count but fewer than ten. The genes are TRBV4-2 and TRBJ1-2; D ambiguous. CDR3 size: 15 residues. Germline-derived CDR1 and CDR2 are LGHNA and YNFKEQ. The V and J ends lost 1 base and 0 bases respectively, with 9 bases between them. The CDR3 DNA sequence: TGTGCCAGCAGCCAAGTTGTTAGCGCTAACTATGGCTACACCTTC. Translation: CASSQVVSANYGYTF.

This clonotype was seen only a few times. The rearrangement links TRBV2 to TRBJ2-7; D unclear. Germline V gene data show CDR1 as SNHLY and CDR2 as FYNNEI. This CDR3 has 14 amino acids. The V and J ends lost 4 bases and 2 bases respectively, with 12 bases between them. The CDR3 DNA sequence: TGTGCCAGCAGTGGTGTACAGTTCACCTACGAGCAGTACTTC. Amino acid sequence: CASSGVQFTYEQYF. The entire variable domain, with the rest obtained from reference TRBV2 and TRBJ2-7, is as follows: EPEVTQTPSHQVTQMGQEVILRCVPISNHLYFYWYRQILGQKVEFLVSFYNNEISEKSEIFDDQFSVERPDGSNFTLKIRSTKLEDSAMYFCASSGVQFTYEQYFGPGTRLTVT.

This clonotype has a handful of counts. V is TRBV5-4 and J is TRBJ1-2; D uncertain. The CDR3 sequence is 15 residues long. V dropped 0 bases and J dropped 0 bases, with 9 bases sitting between them. The germline V gene encodes CDR1 SGHNT and CDR2 YYREEE (reference sequence). The CDR3, as DNA: TGTGCCAGCAGCTTGGGAGAGGGTTCTAACTATGGCTACACCTTC. Amino acids: CASSLGEGSNYGYTF.

The table lists this clonotype with a count of one. The V gene is TRBV4-2, the J gene TRBJ1-2; 7 nucleotides line up with TRBD1. Germline trimming cut 1 base from V and 5 bases from J; bases unmatched to any gene: 4. Germline loops: CDR1 LGHNA, CDR2 YNFKEQ. The CDR3 is made up of 14 amino acids. CDR3 region: CASSQAGGWYGYTF. Written as DNA, the CDR3 is TGTGCCAGCAGCCAAGCAGGGGGTTGGTATGGCTACACCTTC.

The chain employs TRBV12-3 or TRBV12-4 and TRBJ2-7; D might be TRBD2 (6 bases). The V gene lost 3 bases and the J gene lost 0 bases, with 9 bases spanning the gap. The CDR3 runs to 14 residues. CDR3 in amino acids: CASSLAGYSYEQYF. CDR3 in DNA: TGTGCCAGCAGTTTGGCGGGGTACTCCTACGAGCAGTACTTC.

V gene TRBV19 combines with J gene TRBJ1-5; 9 nucleotides agree with TRBD1. Trimming at V came to 7 bases and at J to 5 bases, leaving 6 bases not matched to a gene. There are 14 residues in the CDR3. Germline assignment: CDR1 LNHDA and CDR2 SQIVND (reference sequence). The CDR3 loop is CASTEGQGDQPQHF. The CDR3 DNA reads as TGTGCCAGTACCGAGGGACAGGGTGATCAGCCCCAGCATTTT.

The J gene is TRBJ2-3, the V gene TRBV7-9; the D is unclear. The CDR3 spans 15 residues. Trimming took off 4 bases at V and 6 bases at J, with 17 bases between the two ends. Germline-derived CDR1 and CDR2 are SEHNR and FQNEAQ (reference sequence). The CDR3 here is CASSSSGLFGDTQYF. CDR3 nucleotide sequence: TGTGCCAGCAGCTCCTCGGGTCTCTTTGGGGATACGCAGTATTTT. Full variable domain (remainder filled in from reference TRBV7-9 and TRBJ2-3): DTGVSQNPRHKITKRGQNVTFRCDPISEHNRLYWYRQTLGQGPEFLTYFQNEAQLEKSRLLSDRFSAERPKGSFSTLEIQRTEQGDSAMYLCASSSSGLFGDTQYFGPGTRLTVL.

V gene TRBV7-9 combines with J gene TRBJ2-5; D uncertain. The CDR3 length is 11 residues. Germline V gene sequence: CDR1 SEHNR, CDR2 FQNEAQ (reference sequence). V lost 6 bases to trimming and J lost 5 bases, with 7 bases between them. CDR3 protein: CASRGPETQYF. The CDR3 bases are TGTGCCAGCAGGGGTCCGGAGACCCAGTACTTC.

This clonotype has a handful of counts. The chain joins TRBV28 to TRBJ1-2; 12 bases align to TRBD1. V lost 6 bases to trimming and J lost 4 bases; unmatched junction nucleotides: 9. The CDR3 runs 16 residues. Germline assignment: CDR1 MDHEN and CDR2 SYDVKM. The chain's CDR3 is CASRSLGQGAFYGYTF. The CDR3 nucleotides are TGTGCCAGCAGGTCCCTGGGACAGGGGGCTTTCTATGGCTACACCTTC.

This clonotype was seen once. V usage is TRBV5-6 and J usage is TRBJ1-1, with D possibly matching TRBD1 (5 bases). From germline, CDR1 is SGHDT and CDR2 YYEEEE. The CDR3 runs to 14 residues. The V and J ends lost 6 bases and 2 bases respectively, with 14 bases between them. The CDR3 spells CASNDGTVNTEAFF. CDR3 DNA sequence: TGTGCCAGCAACGACGGGACGGTCAACACTGAAGCTTTCTTT.

This chain uses TRBV12-3 or TRBV12-4 with TRBJ1-5; D unresolved. With 2 bases removed from V and 0 bases from J, the gap between germline ends came to 11 bases. This CDR3 has 16 residues. CDR3: CASSLLGPYSNQPQHF. DNA for the CDR3: TGTGCCAGCAGTTTACTAGGGCCTTATAGCAATCAGCCCCAGCATTTT.

This clonotype was recorded once. V gene TRBV5-6 combines with J gene TRBJ2-1; either TRBD1 or TRBD2 may supply D (6 bases each). The CDR3 is 17 amino acids. Trimming cost V 1 base and J 4 bases, with 18 bases left between them. CDR1 and CDR2 from the germline V gene are SGHDT and YYEEEE. The CDR3 nucleotides read TGTGCCAGCAGCTTGTTGCGGAGCCCGGGGGCATACAATGAGCAGTTCTTC. Residues: CASSLLRSPGAYNEQFF. The full variable domain, its missing parts supplied by reference TRBV5-6 and TRBJ2-1, is DAGVTQSPTHLIKTRGQQVTLRCSPKSGHDTVSWYQQALGQGPQFIFQYYEEEERQRGNFPDRFSGHQFPNYSSELNVNALLLGDSALYLCASSLLRSPGAYNEQFFGPGTRLTVL.

V and J are TRBV2 and TRBJ1-1, with D possibly matching TRBD1 (6 bases). CDR1 SNHLY and CDR2 FYNNEI come from the germline V gene. Deletions cut 8 bases from V and 6 bases from J, with 16 bases between. The CDR3 is 13 residues long. The CDR3, as DNA: TGTGCCAGCGGGGACATCCGTTGGGCTGAAGCTTTCTTT. Its translation is CASGDIRWAEAFF.

The rearrangement uses TRBV27 and TRBJ2-3, with a tentative D call TRBD1 (6 bases). CDR1 is MNHEY and CDR2 is SMNVEV in the germline V gene (reference sequence). This CDR3 is built from 17 residues. V was shortened by 4 bases and J by 0 bases, with 17 bases between the two germline ends. The CDR3 reads CASSYGLRTASTDTQYF. In DNA form, the CDR3 reads TGTGCCAGCAGTTACGGACTGCGGACAGCTAGCACAGATACGCAGTATTTT.

This clonotype showed up just a few times. The chain has TRBV4-1 and TRBJ1-6; D gene unclear. CDR3 length: 13 amino acids. The V and J ends lost 6 bases and 10 bases respectively, with 13 bases between them. The germline V gene encodes CDR1 MGHRA and CDR2 YSYEKL. CDR3 coding DNA: TGCGCCAGCAGAAACGACGGGCCGTCACCCCTCCACTTT. Its protein product is CASRNDGPSPLHF.

A single count supports this clonotype. V gene TRBV9 combines with J gene TRBJ2-7; no definite D call. Trimming pared 0 bases from V and 6 bases from J, leaving 7 bases between. The CDR3 covers 12 residues. Germline V gene sequence: CDR1 SGDLS, CDR2 YYNGEE. The DNA for the CDR3 is TGTGCCAGCAGCGTAGGGGAATCCGAGCAGTACTTC. Translation: CASSVGESEQYF. The complete variable domain, with remaining parts taken from reference TRBV9 and TRBJ2-7, reads DSGVTQTPKHLITATGQRVTLRCSPRSGDLSVYWYQQSLDQGLQFLIQYYNGEERAKGNILERFSAQQFPDLHSELNLSSLELGDSALYFCASSVGESEQYFGPGTRLTVT.

The DNA of the CDR3 is TGTGCCAGCAGCCACGACCAGCGTGGGGGGCGAGAGACCCAGTACTTC. This gives the protein CASSHDQRGGRETQYF. The rearrangement joins TRBV14 to TRBJ2-5; perhaps D is TRBD1 or TRBD2 (6 bases each). CDR1 is SGHDN and CDR2 is FVKESK in the germline V gene. The CDR3 runs 16 residues. The V and J ends lost 3 bases and 4 bases respectively, with 18 bases between them.

This clonotype was picked up many times. The CDR3 coding sequence is TGTGCCAGCAGCCAACTGTGGGCGGGGGCGCTCTCCTACGAGCAGTACTTC. The encoded protein is CASSQLWAGALSYEQYF. The chain carries TRBV4-2 and TRBJ2-7; possible D gene TRBD2, 7 bases. The ends were cut back, 2 bases at V and 0 bases at J, with 17 bases in the middle. The length of the CDR3 is 17 residues. The germline CDR1 and CDR2 sequences are LGHNA and YNFKEQ.